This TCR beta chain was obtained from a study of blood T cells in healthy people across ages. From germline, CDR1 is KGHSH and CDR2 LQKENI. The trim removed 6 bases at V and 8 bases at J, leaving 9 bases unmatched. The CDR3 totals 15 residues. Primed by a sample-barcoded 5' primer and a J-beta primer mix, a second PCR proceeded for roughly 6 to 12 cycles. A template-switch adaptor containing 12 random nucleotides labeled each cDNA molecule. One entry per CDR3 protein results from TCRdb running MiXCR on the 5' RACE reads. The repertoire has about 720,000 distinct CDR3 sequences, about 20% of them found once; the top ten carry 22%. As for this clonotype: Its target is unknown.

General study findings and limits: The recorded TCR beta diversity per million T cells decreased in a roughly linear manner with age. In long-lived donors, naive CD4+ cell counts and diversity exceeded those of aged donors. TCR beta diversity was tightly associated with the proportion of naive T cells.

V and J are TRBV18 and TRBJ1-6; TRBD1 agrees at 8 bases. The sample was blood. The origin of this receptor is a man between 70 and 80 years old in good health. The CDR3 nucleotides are TGTGCCAGCTCCCTCGGGACAGGCGGAGATTCACCCCTCCACTTT. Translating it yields CASSLGTGGDSPLHF.